This section outlines one T cell receptor beta chain sequence together with its context. The source of the sample is a study of radiotherapy plus CTLA-4 blockade in lung cancer. Background on the study: Across the patients, objective responses occurred in about 19%, and disease control in about 29%.

Germline CDR1 reads SGHAT; CDR2 reads FQNNGV. V was pared by 2 bases and J by 3 bases, with 0 bases between. The CDR3 contains 11 residues. Generated by immunoSEQ multiplex PCR, the TCRdb table keeps only in-frame clones and is missing some. Of about 62,000 clones listed, 60% to 80% are singletons. The TCR comes from a human donor with non-small cell lung cancer who had a complete response to radiotherapy plus ipilimumab. The chain carries TRBV11-2 and TRBJ2-3; D is uncertain. The sequencing used peripheral blood, collected from a patient treated with radiotherapy plus ipilimumab. CDR3 DNA sequence: TGTGCCAGCAGCTTAACAGATACGCAGTATTTT. This gives the protein CASSLTDTQYF.